Described below is a single T cell receptor (beta chain) sequence and its context. This entry comes from a study of blood T cell repertoires in COVID-19. In the authors' workflow: Using reference gene primer amplification, nucleated cell counts were estimated. Generated by immunoSEQ multiplex PCR, the TCRdb table keeps only in-frame clones and is missing some. From that table come the V and J calls and clone size; the DNA was used to work out D and trimming. This table has about 160,000 clones, 85% appearing once. The specimen was peripheral blood. This clonotype was sampled from a human donor with acute or convalescent COVID-19. The donor label of this sample is uncertain.

The CDR3 sequence: CASSELNEKLFF. The CDR3 nucleotides read TGTGCCAGCAGTGAACTGAATGAAAAACTGTTTTTT. The V and J genes are TRBV6-1 and TRBJ1-4; D unresolved. Per germline, CDR1 MNHNS and CDR2 SASEGT. Trimming stripped 2 bases from V and 5 bases from J, with 3 bases between. The CDR3 covers 12 residues.